One and the same sample provided the 15 T cell receptor beta chains below, sequenced in a study of cytomegalovirus exposure and HLA in healthy donors. This PCR relied on a set of 60 Vbeta primers and 13 Jbeta primers. Generated by immunoSEQ multiplex PCR, the TCRdb table keeps only in-frame clones and is missing some. The sample comprises more than 140,000 clones, nearly 80% of which are singletons, and around 0.7% rests with the top ten. The material sequenced was PBMCs. The source of these receptors is a male donor in good health and CMV-seronegative.

This sequence joins TRBV4-3 and TRBJ2-7; TRBD1 agrees at 8 bases. Trimming took 4 bases from V and 0 from J; bases not matched to a gene: 5. This CDR3 has 15 amino acids. CDR1 is LGHNA and CDR2 is YSLEER in the germline V gene. CDR3 in amino acids: CASSLRTGSSYEQYF. The CDR3 DNA is TGCGCCAGCAGCCTCAGGACAGGGAGCTCCTACGAGCAGTACTTC.

The chain recombines TRBV19 with TRBJ2-7; 7 nucleotides match TRBD2. J gave up 2 bases and V 5 bases, and 9 bases lay outside the gene matches. Germline V gene sequence: CDR1 LNHDA, CDR2 SQIVND (reference sequence). This CDR3 spans 15 amino acids. The CDR3 loop is CASSSAGVGTYEQYF. The CDR3 coding sequence is TGTGCCAGTAGTTCGGCGGGGGTGGGGACCTACGAGCAGTACTTC. Filled out from reference TRBV19 and TRBJ2-7, the complete variable domain reads DGGITQSPKYLFRKEGQNVTLSCEQNLNHDAMYWYRQDPGQGLRLIYYSQIVNDFQKGDIAEGYSVSREKKESFPLTVTSAQKNPTAFYLCASSSAGVGTYEQYFGPGTRLTVT.

This clone was recorded a few times. The chain couples TRBV4-3 to TRBJ1-1; D gene unclear. The CDR3 runs to 14 residues. V was trimmed by 4 bases and J by 5 bases, leaving 14 bases between them. Germline V gene lookup returns CDR1 LGHNA and CDR2 YSLEER. CDR3 sequence reads: CASSPLGWETEAFF. CDR3 DNA sequence: TGCGCCAGCAGCCCGCTTGGGTGGGAGACTGAAGCTTTCTTT.

This clone was observed a single time. The genes are TRBV5-6 and TRBJ1-6; possible D gene TRBD1, 6 bases. Germline V lookup: CDR1 SGHDT, CDR2 YYEEEE. This CDR3 is built from 14 residues. V was trimmed by 0 bases and J by 7 bases, leaving 8 bases between them. CDR3 in amino acids: CASSLARGNSPLHF. DNA for the CDR3: TGTGCCAGCAGCTTGGCCAGGGGAAATTCACCCCTCCACTTT.

The chain carries TRBV11-2 and TRBJ2-5, with 9 bases matching TRBD1. After removal of 4 bases from V and 3 bases from J, the junction contained 0 bases not matched to a gene. The CDR3 runs 13 residues. Germline CDR1 is SGHAT and CDR2 is FQNNGV. The CDR3 nucleotides are TGTGCCAGCAGCTGGGACAGGGAAGAGACCCAGTACTTC. Encoded protein: CASSWDREETQYF.

The chain combines TRBV2 with TRBJ1-5; D is ambiguous. CDR1 and CDR2 from the germline V gene are SNHLY and FYNNEI. The CDR3 totals 16 residues. V gave up 1 base and J gave up 0 bases, with 10 bases separating them. The chain's CDR3 is CASSEGQEGSNQPQHF. The CDR3, as DNA: TGTGCCAGCAGTGAAGGGCAGGAAGGTAGCAATCAGCCCCAGCATTTT.

This clone has a handful of counts. The chain recombines TRBV27 with TRBJ2-7; D is unclear. There are 12 residues in the CDR3. Trimming shortened V by 4 bases and J by 2 bases, and 6 bases separated the two germline ends. Germline values: CDR1 MNHEY, CDR2 SMNVEV (reference sequence). For the CDR3, the DNA is TGTGCCAGCAGTTCCTACCCCTACGAGCAGTACTTC. Translating gives CASSSYPYEQYF.

This clone occurred a few times. This rearrangement joins TRBV6-5 to TRBJ2-3; D remains unclear. Germline CDR1 and CDR2: MNHEY and SVGAGI. The CDR3 is 15 amino acids. V lost 4 bases and J 4 bases, leaving 15 bases between the germline ends. The CDR3 spells CASSSGSPGSDTQYF. CDR3 DNA: TGTGCCAGCAGTTCCGGGTCTCCCGGCTCAGATACGCAGTATTTT.

The chain recombines TRBV2 with TRBJ2-7; TRBD1 is a possible D gene (6 bases). With 6 bases removed from V and 7 bases from J, the gap between germline ends came to 22 bases. Germline values: CDR1 SNHLY, CDR2 FYNNEI. The CDR3 is 15 residues long. The CDR3 sequence: CASRRDTGYVGEQYF. In DNA form, the CDR3 reads TGTGCCAGCAGGAGGGACACGGGGTACGTGGGGGAGCAGTACTTC.

The gene calls are TRBV20-1 and TRBJ1-1, with D hard to call. In germline, CDR1 is DFQATT, CDR2 SNEGSKA (reference sequence). The CDR3 contains 11 residues. Trimming took 3 bases from V and 9 from J, leaving 11 bases between them. The DNA of the CDR3 is TGCAGTGCTAGGGTTGTGGCCCAAGCTTTCTTT. It encodes CSARVVAQAFF.

On this clone: At one boundary the junction diverges from the germline segment, which might be a read error. The chain couples TRBV7-9 to TRBJ2-7; 9 nucleotides match TRBD1. Germline values: CDR1 SEHNR, CDR2 FQNEAQ (reference sequence). The CDR3 totals 15 residues. The CDR3 sequence is CSSSLEGTGKYEQYF. In DNA, the CDR3 is TGTTCCAGCAGCTTAGAAGGGACAGGGAAGTACGAGCAGTACTTC.

Details on this clone: A junction end diverges from the germline sequence, so it may reflect a read error. This chain links TRBV7-9 with TRBJ2-7; D is possibly TRBD2 (5 bases). The CDR3 is 16 amino acids. Germline assignment: CDR1 SEHNR and CDR2 FQNEAQ (reference sequence). In nucleotides, the CDR3 is TGTTCCAGCAGCCTCCAACTCAGTGGACTCGCCTACGAGCAGTACTTC. Translated: CSSSLQLSGLAYEQYF.

The V and J genes are TRBV27 and TRBJ2-7, with D possibly matching TRBD1 (6 bases). The germline V gene encodes CDR1 MNHEY and CDR2 SMNVEV (reference sequence). This CDR3 spans 13 amino acids. Deletions cut 6 bases from V and 2 bases from J, with 11 bases between. CDR3 region: CASSFGQTYEQYF. CDR3 coding DNA: TGTGCCAGCAGCTTTGGACAGACCTACGAGCAGTACTTC.

The V and J genes are TRBV30 and TRBJ2-2, with D perhaps matching TRBD1 (7 bases). CDR1 and CDR2 from the germline V gene are GTSNPN and SVGIG (reference sequence). The CDR3 extends over 14 amino acids. Trimming took 3 bases from V and 4 from J, leaving 12 bases between them. CDR3 protein: CAWRGGQFTGELFF. For the CDR3, the DNA is TGTGCCTGGAGGGGGGGACAGTTCACCGGGGAGCTGTTTTTT.

V gene TRBV5-4 combines with J gene TRBJ2-1; 15 bases match TRBD2. V dropped 4 bases and J dropped 1; count of bases not matched to a gene: 9. Germline V gives CDR1 SGHNT, CDR2 YYREEE (reference sequence). The CDR3 contains 19 residues. The CDR3 nucleotides are TGTGCCAGCAGCCTGGTGGGGACTAGCGGGAGGATGTCCTACAATGAGCAGTTCTTC. This translates into CASSLVGTSGRMSYNEQFF.